This T cell receptor beta chain originates from a study of T cell repertoires in cytomegalovirus infection. Of note for this clonotype: What it recognizes is unknown.

TCRdb processed the reads anew with MiXCR; each CDR3 protein has one entry. The table has about 900,000 distinct CDR3 sequences, 30% to 40% seen once. The CDR3 has 15 residues. Trimming left V 1 base short and J 5 bases short, with 12 bases between. Germline CDR1 is SGHVS and CDR2 is FNYEAQ. The receptor comes from a human donor in good health (CMV status not recorded). Some clones in this sample may be carry-over from other donors' samples. V gene TRBV7-6 combines with J gene TRBJ1-5; D might be TRBD1 (5 bases). The material was cultured CD8+ T cells from PBMCs, obtained from culture after CMV antigen stimulation. CDR3 bases: TGTGCCAGCAGCTTAGTTGAAGGGACCCATCAGCCCCAGCATTTT. As protein: CASSLVEGTHQPQHF.